What follows are 8 T cell receptor beta chains derived from one specimen sequenced in a study of regulatory and conventional T cells in RAG deficiency. Clones were sequenced by immunoSEQ multiplex PCR, and TCRdb holds only the in-frame ones, with some missing. The table lists 6,000 to 8,500 clones, 82% of them singletons. These data were also filed under a second study, of regulatory T cells. That source reports: The primer mix had 52 TRBV and 13 TRBJ primers.

Sequencing was done on a sample of CD8+ T cells sorted from blood. The source is a human donor in good health.

The J gene is TRBJ1-5, the V gene TRBV2; TRBD1 is a possible D gene (6 bases). The CDR3 has 14 amino acids. Germline CDR1 is SNHLY and CDR2 is FYNNEI. With 4 bases removed from V and 9 bases from J, the gap between germline ends came to 16 bases. The CDR3 here is CASSVSGGGRPQHF. CDR3 coding DNA: TGTGCCAGCAGTGTATCCGGGGGCGGGAGGCCCCAGCATTTT.

The V gene is TRBV11-2, the J gene TRBJ2-1; TRBD1 might be the D (7 bases). V lost 0 bases and J lost 7, with 13 bases in between. The CDR3 has 15 residues. The V gene's germline CDR1 is SGHAT and CDR2 FQNNGV. The CDR3 loop reads CASSLEWAGGNEQFF. The CDR3 nucleotides are TGTGCCAGCAGCTTAGAGTGGGCAGGGGGGAATGAGCAGTTCTTC. The full variable domain, completed using reference TRBV11-2 and TRBJ2-1, is EAGVAQSPRYKIIEKRQSVAFWCNPISGHATLYWYQQILGQGPKLLIQFQNNGVVDDSQLPKDRFSAERLKGVDSTLKIQPAKLEDSAVYLCASSLEWAGGNEQFFGPGTRLTVL.

This chain links TRBV25-1 with TRBJ1-1; D is uncertain. The germline V and J ends were trimmed by 5 bases and 4 bases, with 11 bases remaining between them. The CDR3 sequence is 13 residues long. Per the germline V gene, CDR1 is MGHDK and CDR2 is SYGVNS. CDR3 loop: CASSRYEVTEAFF. In DNA form, the CDR3 reads TGTGCCAGCAGTCGGTACGAGGTCACTGAAGCTTTCTTT.

By sample fraction, this clone is hyperexpanded. This rearrangement joins TRBV9 to TRBJ1-1; D remains unclear. Between the trimmed V and J ends, which lost 7 bases and 0 bases, there was a span of 7 bases. CDR1 and CDR2 (germline): SGDLS, YYNGEE. CDR3 length: 12 amino acids. In DNA form, the CDR3 reads TGTGCCAGCCAAGGGATGAACACTGAAGCTTTCTTT. It specifies CASQGMNTEAFF.

This chain connects TRBV5-1 to TRBJ1-2, with D possibly being TRBD1 (5 bases). V lost 3 bases to trimming and J lost 2 bases, with 8 bases between them. The CDR3 length is 13 residues. Germline V gene data show CDR1 as SGHRS and CDR2 as YFSETQ. The CDR3 DNA follows: TGCGCCAGCAGCTCACAGGCGAACTATGGCTACACCTTC. Translation gives CASSSQANYGYTF.

The CDR3 region is CASSAEDRFYTGELFF. Written as DNA, the CDR3 is TGTGCCAGCTCGGCCGAAGACAGGTTTTACACCGGGGAGCTGTTTTTT. The chain is built from TRBV25-1 and TRBJ2-2; a weak D match, TRBD1 (6 bases). The CDR3 is made up of 16 amino acids. Germline V CDR1 and CDR2: MGHDK, SYGVNS. Trimming cost V 8 bases and J 3 bases, with 19 bases left between them.

The table lists this clone with a few counts. In DNA form, the CDR3 reads TGCGCCAGCAGTGAGTCGAGCGGGGGGGCCTGGGAGACCCAGTACTTC. This encodes CASSESSGGAWETQYF. This chain links TRBV10-2 with TRBJ2-5; the match to TRBD2 covers 10 bases. Trimming cost V 0 bases and J 5 bases; bases outside gene matches: 6. The CDR3 extends over 16 amino acids. CDR1 WSHSY and CDR2 SAAADI come from the germline V gene.

CDR3 sequence (DNA): TGTGCCAGCAGTTGGTCCTCAGGGGAAGATTTAAATTCACCCCTCCACTTT. Its protein is CASSWSSGEDLNSPLHF. This chain links TRBV27 with TRBJ1-6, with D perhaps TRBD1 (6 bases). Trimming shortened V by 4 bases and J by 7 bases, and 20 bases separated the two germline ends. Germline V gives CDR1 MNHEY, CDR2 SMNVEV (reference sequence). This CDR3 spans 17 amino acids.